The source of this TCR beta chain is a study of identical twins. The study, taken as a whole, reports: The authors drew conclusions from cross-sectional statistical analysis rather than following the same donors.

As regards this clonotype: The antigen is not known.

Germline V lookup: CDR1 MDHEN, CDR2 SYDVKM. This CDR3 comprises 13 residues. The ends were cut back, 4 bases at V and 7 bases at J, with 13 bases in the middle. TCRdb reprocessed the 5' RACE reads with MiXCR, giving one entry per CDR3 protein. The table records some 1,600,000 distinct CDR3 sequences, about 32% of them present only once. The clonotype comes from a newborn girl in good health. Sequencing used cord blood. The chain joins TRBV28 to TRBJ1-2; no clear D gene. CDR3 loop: CASSSEGSGGYTF. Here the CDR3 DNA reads TGTGCCAGCAGTTCAGAAGGGTCTGGTGGCTACACCTTC.